This T cell receptor beta chain was captured by sequencing in a study of a mutant IDH1 vaccine in newly diagnosed glioma. Study overall: Vaccine dosing followed radiotherapy by 4-6 weeks, or accompanied temozolomide cycles.

Note on this clone: Its antigen remains unidentified.

As for time point: week 47, end of study. The investigators gave 300 ug of mutant IDH1 20-mer peptide in each vaccine dose, together with topical imiquimod. Findings and caveats of the study: Top-clonotype changes in peripheral T cells seemed unrelated to pseudoprogression.

Assay: immunoSEQ multiplex PCR; the TCRdb copy retains only in-frame clones and omits some. The top ten clones hold 4% to 5.5% of a sample with approximately 80,000 clones, 81% of them seen once. The CDR3 runs 16 residues. CDR1 is SGHTA, CDR2 FQGNSA, per germline. Trimming shortened V by 2 bases and J by 0 bases, and 14 bases separated the two germline ends. The chain employs TRBV7-2 and TRBJ2-7; D gene ambiguous. The sample consisted of PBMCs, taken from a glioma patient whose treatment included an IDH1 peptide vaccine. The sequence was collected from a man aged 40-55 years with glioma. This CDR3 reads CASSLSQSASSYEQYF. In nucleotides, the CDR3 is TGTGCCAGCAGCTTAAGCCAAAGCGCAAGCTCCTACGAGCAGTACTTC. The full variable domain, completed using reference TRBV7-2 and TRBJ2-7, is GAGVSQSPSNKVTEKGKDVELRCDPISGHTALYWYRQSLGQGLEFLIYFQGNSAPDKSGLPSDRFSAERTGGSVSTLTIQRTQQEDSAVYLCASSLSQSASSYEQYFGPGTRLTVT.